This T cell receptor (beta chain) was documented in a study of T cell repertoires in cytomegalovirus infection (dated by TCRdb to the late 2010s). About the full investigation: The peptide stimulations were aimed at well-studied HLA-B-restricted epitopes as well as recently identified HLA-C-restricted CMV epitopes, whose presentation resists viral immunomodulation. Donor HLA type was relevant to the analysis, as public TCR beta signatures indicated carriage of CMV infection together with the matching HLA type. General findings and caveats noted by the study authors: In both this cohort and an independent cohort of some 380 donors, the cumulative frequency of public TCR beta family members distinguished carriers of CMV infection plus the relevant HLA type. The ex vivo response was dominated by HLA-C-restricted CMV-specific TCR beta clonotypes, which also provided the single most frequent clonotype in two of eight donors.

The intended sense of this specimen's treatment or condition label: in vitro stimulation with specific CMV peptide epitopes to enrich CMV-specific T cells. Concerning this clonotype itself: The clone's antigen remains unknown. Base qualities are not provided; no much larger clone lies one nucleotide away.

Instrument on record: Illumina HiSeq 1500. TCRdb handled the public reads itself, with Q25 trimming in fastp and clone calling in MiXCR, and kept productive beta chains. Rows merge per CDR3 protein into single entries with the most common DNA and genes. Within this sample are approximately 730,000 distinct CDR3 sequences, with around 35% of them counted one time only. The ten largest clones represent 15% to 20% of the sample. Relative to germline, V is 2 bases shorter and J is 3 bases shorter, with 27 bases between their ends. The CDR3 covers 19 residues, taking in both the cysteine and the phenylalanine. Left in the record is the CDR3 DNA by itself, 57 bases read in frame from the first base. In the germline V gene, CDR1 corresponds to SGHRS and CDR2 to YFSETQ.

The rearranged chain carries TRBV5-1 and TRBJ2-7; TRBD1 is a weak D gene call, 5 bases matching. This TCR derives from a human donor in good health (CMV status not recorded). Some clones in this sample may be carry-over from other donors' samples. Sequencing used cultured PBMCs, obtained from culture after CMV antigen stimulation. This receptor carries the CDR3 CASSFYFLDNVSMFYEQYF. The nucleotide sequence is given as TGCGCCAGCAGCTTCTACTTTTTGGACAATGTCTCGATGTTCTACGAGCAGTACTTC.